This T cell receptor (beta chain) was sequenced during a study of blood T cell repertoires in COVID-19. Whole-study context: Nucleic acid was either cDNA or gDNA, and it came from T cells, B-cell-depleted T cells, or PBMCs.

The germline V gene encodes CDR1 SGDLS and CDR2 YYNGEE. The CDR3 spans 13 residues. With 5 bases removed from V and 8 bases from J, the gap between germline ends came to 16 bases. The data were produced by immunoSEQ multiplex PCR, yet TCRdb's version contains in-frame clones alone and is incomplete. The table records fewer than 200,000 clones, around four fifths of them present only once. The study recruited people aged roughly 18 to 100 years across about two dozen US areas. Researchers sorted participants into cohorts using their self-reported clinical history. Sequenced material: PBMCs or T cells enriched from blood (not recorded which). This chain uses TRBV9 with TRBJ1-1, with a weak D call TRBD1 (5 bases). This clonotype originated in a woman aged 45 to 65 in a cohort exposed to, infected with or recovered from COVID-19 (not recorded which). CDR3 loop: CASSLNNGGEAFF. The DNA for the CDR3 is TGTGCCAGCAGTCTTAATAACGGGGGGGAAGCTTTCTTT.